The 5 T cell receptor beta chains presented below share a single source sample, sequenced in a study of memory CD4+ T cells and cytomegalovirus serostatus. The sort gate was single viable CD3+CD4+CD8-CD45RO+ cells for memory CD4+ T cells. Profiling relied on immunoSEQ multiplex PCR, and the TCRdb table lists in-frame clones only, not all of them. The sample includes tens of thousands of clones, around three quarters of them seen just once. The sequenced sample was memory CD4+ T cells from blood. The receptors here all came from an adult in good health and CMV-seronegative.

J is TRBJ2-7 and V is TRBV2, with 12 bases matching TRBD1. The V and J ends lost 8 bases and 9 bases, in that order; junction bases with no gene match: 11. There are 14 residues in the CDR3. CDR1 is SNHLY, CDR2 FYNNEI, per germline. This CDR3 reads CASGVGDRGQVQYF. DNA for the CDR3: TGTGCCAGCGGGGTAGGGGACAGGGGGCAAGTGCAGTACTTC. Based on the CDR3 plus reference TRBV2 and TRBJ2-7, the full variable domain is EPEVTQTPSHQVTQMGQEVILRCVPISNHLYFYWYRQILGQKVEFLVSFYNNEISEKSEIFDDQFSVERPDGSNFTLKIRSTKLEDSAMYFCASGVGDRGQVQYFGPGTRLTVT.

The chain joins TRBV4-1 to TRBJ2-4; 14 bases line up with TRBD2. The length of the CDR3 is 16 residues. CDR1 MGHRA and CDR2 YSYEKL come from the germline V gene. Trimming at V came to 3 bases and at J to 6 bases, leaving 4 bases not matched to a gene. The CDR3 coding sequence is TGCGCCAGCAGCCAGGCGACTAGCGGGGGGGGAAACATTCAGTACTTC. As protein: CASSQATSGGGNIQYF.

The chain recombines TRBV5-6 with TRBJ1-1; TRBD1 is a possible D gene (5 bases). V was clipped by 1 base and J by 3 bases, with 16 bases between them. Per the germline V gene, CDR1 is SGHDT and CDR2 is YYEEEE. This CDR3 contains 16 residues. CDR3: CASSLFARAGDTEAFF. CDR3 DNA: TGTGCCAGCAGCTTGTTTGCCAGGGCGGGGGACACTGAAGCTTTCTTT.

The chain has TRBV29-1 and TRBJ1-6; 10 bases are a match to TRBD1. This CDR3 has 13 residues. Trimming cost V 7 bases and J 7 bases; bases outside gene matches: 4. Germline loops: CDR1 SQVTM, CDR2 ANQGSEA. CDR3 in amino acids: CSARQGANSPLHF. The CDR3 nucleotides read TGCAGCGCACGACAGGGGGCAAATTCACCCCTCCACTTT. The variable domain in full, completed from reference TRBV29-1 and TRBJ1-6, reads SAVISQKPSRDICQRGTSLTIQCQVDSQVTMMFWYRQQPGQSLTLIATANQGSEATYESGFVIDKFPISRPNLTFSTLTVSNMSPEDSSIYLCSARQGANSPLHFGNGTRLTVT.

The chain has TRBV7-9 and TRBJ1-2; 7 bases are shared with TRBD1. V shed 5 bases, J shed 6 bases, and the junction held 9 bases outside the gene matches. This CDR3 spans 14 amino acids. CDR1 SEHNR and CDR2 FQNEAQ come from the germline V gene (reference sequence). DNA for the CDR3: TGTGCCAGCAGCGTGACTCAGGGGGGTAATGGCTACACCTTC. Translated, it gives CASSVTQGGNGYTF.